This T cell receptor beta chain was recovered during a study of T cell responses to AZD1222 COVID-19 vaccine. Libraries were prepared by immunoSEQ multiplex PCR; TCRdb keeps only in-frame clonotypes and omits some of them. The table has 150,000 to 200,000 clones, about 90% seen once. Between the trimmed V and J ends, which lost 5 bases and 4 bases, there was a span of 14 bases. The germline gives CDR1 LNHNV, CDR2 YYDKDF (reference sequence). The length of the CDR3 is 14 residues. This chain joins TRBV15 and TRBJ2-5; tentatively, D is TRBD2 (5 bases). The receptor's source is an adult who received the AZD1222 COVID-19 vaccine. Here the sequenced sample was peripheral blood, taken 28 days after the second AZD1222 dose. The CDR3 spells CATSGGRAGETQYF. DNA for the CDR3: TGTGCCACCAGCGGAGGTAGGGCAGGAGAGACCCAGTACTTC.